These 25 T cell receptor beta chains originate from one sample sequenced in a study of blood T cell repertoires in COVID-19. Only in-frame clones appear in the TCRdb table, and some are missing; sequencing was by immunoSEQ multiplex PCR. The table lists some 45,000 clones, roughly three quarters of them singletons. The sample taken for sequencing was peripheral blood. Receptors originate from an older man with acute or convalescent COVID-19.

The chain joins TRBV19 to TRBJ1-2; D is unresolved. This CDR3 region has 12 residues. The germline V and J ends were trimmed by 5 bases and 6 bases, with 10 bases remaining between them. CDR1 is LNHDA and CDR2 is SQIVND in the germline V gene (reference sequence). The CDR3 DNA reads as TGTGCCAGTAGTGCCGGACTCCATGGCTACACCTTC. It codes for CASSAGLHGYTF.

CDR3 region: CSVLPGQLQAFF. The CDR3 DNA reads TGCAGCGTCTTACCGGGTCAGCTACAAGCTTTCTTT. The V and J genes are TRBV29-1 and TRBJ1-1; D is undetermined. CDR1 and CDR2 from the germline V gene are SQVTM and ANQGSEA. The CDR3 extends over 12 amino acids. Trimming took off 6 bases at V and 9 bases at J, with 17 bases between the two ends. The full variable domain, completed using reference TRBV29-1 and TRBJ1-1, is SAVISQKPSRDICQRGTSLTIQCQVDSQVTMMFWYRQQPGQSLTLIATANQGSEATYESGFVIDKFPISRPNLTFSTLTVSNMSPEDSSIYLCSVLPGQLQAFFGQGTRLTVV.

The gene calls are TRBV5-5 and TRBJ1-2, with 8 bases lining up with TRBD1. The CDR3 has 16 amino acids. Germline V lookup: CDR1 SGHKS, CDR2 YYEKEE (reference sequence). V was pared by 6 bases and J by 4 bases, with 14 bases of the junction left unmatched. CDR3 in DNA: TGTGCCAGCAATCCAGGGGGCGCCGACCGGATCTATGGCTACACCTTC. Amino acid sequence: CASNPGGADRIYGYTF.

The chain links TRBV7-8 to TRBJ1-1; tentative D call: TRBD1 (5 bases). V dropped 2 bases and J dropped 3 bases, with 13 bases sitting between them. CDR1 is SGHVS, CDR2 FQNEAQ, per germline. This CDR3 has 15 residues. For the CDR3, the DNA is TGTGCCAGCAGCTTATGGGCCCAGGGTTACACTGAAGCTTTCTTT. This translates into CASSLWAQGYTEAFF.

The J gene is TRBJ2-3, the V gene TRBV7-2; perhaps TRBD2 as D (5 bases). CDR3 length: 16 amino acids. With 6 bases removed from V and 2 bases from J, the gap between germline ends came to 18 bases. Germline CDR1 reads SGHTA; CDR2 reads FQGNSA. The CDR3 loop is CASRQGGSGPTDTQYF. In nucleotides, the CDR3 is TGTGCCAGCAGGCAAGGAGGCAGCGGCCCCACAGATACGCAGTATTTT.

The chain has TRBV2 and TRBJ1-5; 9 bases map to TRBD1. The CDR3 has 13 residues. CDR1 SNHLY and CDR2 FYNNEI come from the germline V gene. V shed 6 bases, J shed 7 bases, and the junction held 4 bases outside the gene matches. The CDR3 DNA is TGTGCCAGCAGGGACAGGGGTGGGCAGCCCCAGCATTTT. Translating gives CASRDRGGQPQHF.

The rearrangement uses TRBV3-1 (or the pseudogene TRBV3-2) and TRBJ2-5; TRBD2 is a possible D gene (5 bases). CDR3 length equals 16 residues. The V gene lost 5 bases and the J gene lost 7 bases, with 23 bases spanning the gap. Germline V gene lookup returns CDR1 LGHDT and CDR2 YNNKEL (reference sequence). This CDR3 reads CASSIRGRTERGTQYF. In DNA form, the CDR3 reads TGTGCCAGCAGCATAAGAGGCCGGACTGAACGGGGGACCCAGTACTTC.

The V call is TRBV4-2, the J call TRBJ1-5; the D gene is possibly TRBD1 (6 bases). Per the germline V gene, CDR1 is LGHNA and CDR2 is YNFKEQ. Trimming took off 0 bases at V and 6 bases at J, with 21 bases between the two ends. The CDR3 is 18 amino acids. The CDR3 reads CASSQDLMVKGVGQPQHF. CDR3 nucleotide sequence: TGTGCCAGCAGCCAAGATCTGATGGTAAAGGGGGTTGGTCAGCCCCAGCATTTT.

This clone has more than one count but fewer than ten. The chain is built from TRBV18 and TRBJ1-3, with D maybe TRBD1 (6 bases). This CDR3 is built from 15 residues. V dropped 6 bases and J dropped 0 bases, with 12 bases sitting between them. Per the germline V gene, CDR1 is KGHSH and CDR2 is LQKENI. CDR3 in DNA: TGTGCCAGCTCCCTAGGACAGATCTCTGGAAACACCATATATTTT. Amino acid sequence: CASSLGQISGNTIYF.

The chain joins TRBV14 to TRBJ2-1, with TRBD2 identical over 10 bases. Losses at the gene ends were 1 base for V and 7 bases for J; bases not matched to a gene: 16. Germline values: CDR1 SGHDN, CDR2 FVKESK. The CDR3 covers 19 residues. CDR3 sequence reads: CASSQVPRVRSGGANEQFF. CDR3 nucleotide sequence: TGTGCCAGCAGCCAAGTCCCGCGTGTACGGAGCGGGGGGGCGAATGAGCAGTTCTTC.

This clone turned up a few times. This chain joins TRBV5-8 and TRBJ1-1, with D possibly matching TRBD1 (6 bases). CDR1 and CDR2 from the germline V gene are SGHTS and YDEGEE. CDR3 size: 15 residues. The V and J ends lost 0 bases and 6 bases respectively, with 15 bases between them. The CDR3 bases are TGTGCCAGCAGCTTGGATGGCTGGGGGCAGGCTGAAGCTTTCTTT. Residues: CASSLDGWGQAEAFF.

V usage is TRBV5-1 and J usage is TRBJ2-7, with 8 bases identical to TRBD2. V lost 2 bases to trimming and J lost 2 bases; unmatched junction nucleotides: 6. The CDR3 loop spans 15 amino acids. Germline CDR1 SGHRS, CDR2 YFSETQ. CDR3 in DNA: TGCGCCAGCAGCTTCTCAGCGGGGGACACCTACGAGCAGTACTTC. Amino acid sequence: CASSFSAGDTYEQYF. The entire variable domain, with the rest obtained from reference TRBV5-1 and TRBJ2-7, is as follows: KAGVTQTPRYLIKTRGQQVTLSCSPISGHRSVSWYQQTPGQGLQFLFEYFSETQRNKGNFPGRFSGRQFSNSRSEMNVSTLELGDSALYLCASSFSAGDTYEQYFGPGTRLTVT.

Only one count was recorded for this clone. Relative to the germline gene, one junction end is altered; a read error may explain this. The chain links TRBV7-7 to TRBJ2-1, with a possible D match to TRBD2 (6 bases). The germline V gene encodes CDR1 SSHAT and CDR2 FNYEAQ (reference sequence). This CDR3 has 16 amino acids. This CDR3 reads CASSPGRTISYNEQFF. The CDR3 DNA follows: TGTGCTAGCAGCCCAGGAAGGACTATCTCCTACAATGAGCAGTTCTTC.

V is TRBV6-2 or TRBV6-3 and J is TRBJ1-2; D gene uncertain. Deletions cut 2 bases from V and 5 bases from J, with 12 bases between. Looked up from germline, CDR1 is MNHEY and CDR2 is SVGEGT. The CDR3 is 14 amino acids. CDR3 coding DNA: TGTGCCAGCAGTTACGGACGGAGAGGGTATGGCTACACCTTC. It translates to CASSYGRRGYGYTF.

J is TRBJ2-7 and V is TRBV29-1; a possible D gene is TRBD2 (7 bases). Germline V gene lookup returns CDR1 SQVTM and CDR2 ANQGSEA. The V end was cut by 2 bases, the J end by 7 bases, with 18 bases between. The CDR3 totals 14 residues. DNA of the CDR3: TGCAGCGTTGAACCCCTGGGGGGGCGGCGGGAGCAGTACTTC. Its translation is CSVEPLGGRREQYF.

The chain recombines TRBV27 with TRBJ1-1; the D gene is possibly TRBD1 (6 bases). The V end lost 9 bases, the J end lost 1 base, and 12 bases lay between the germline ends. The CDR3 runs to 13 residues. Per the germline V gene, CDR1 is MNHEY and CDR2 is SMNVEV (reference sequence). CDR3 region: CASAGQTNTEAFF. The CDR3 region has the DNA TGTGCCAGTGCTGGACAGACGAACACTGAAGCTTTCTTT.

This clone occurred a few times. The V gene is TRBV4-3, the J gene TRBJ1-6; the D gene is possibly TRBD1 (5 bases). V lost 0 bases to trimming and J lost 10 bases, with 10 bases between them. Germline loops: CDR1 LGHNA, CDR2 YSLEER. The length of the CDR3 is 14 residues. The CDR3 nucleotides are TGCGCCAGCAGCCAAGAGGGGCCTTTCTCACCCCTCCACTTT. Amino acids: CASSQEGPFSPLHF.

This rearrangement joins TRBV28 to TRBJ1-6, with D unclear. The CDR3 is made up of 16 amino acids. CDR1 is MDHEN, CDR2 SYDVKM, per germline. The ends were cut back, 5 bases at V and 7 bases at J, with 18 bases in the middle. The DNA of the CDR3 is TGTGCCAGCAGTCCTCCACCGGGTCTTCGCAATTCACCCCTCCACTTT. Translating gives CASSPPPGLRNSPLHF.

This sequence joins TRBV5-5 and TRBJ2-1; D remains unclear. The V end lost 0 bases, the J end lost 0 bases, and 7 bases lay between the germline ends. CDR1 is SGHKS, CDR2 YYEKEE, per germline (reference sequence). The CDR3 sequence is 15 residues long. CDR3 protein: CASSLGLTSYNEQFF. CDR3 nucleotides: TGTGCCAGCAGCTTGGGACTCACCTCCTACAATGAGCAGTTCTTC.

The CDR3 region is CASSYTSGGATGELFF. For the CDR3, the DNA is TGCGCCAGCAGCTATACTAGCGGGGGAGCCACCGGGGAGCTGTTTTTT. This chain joins TRBV5-1 and TRBJ2-2; TRBD2 aligns across 11 bases. Germline V gives CDR1 SGHRS, CDR2 YFSETQ. The trim removed 3 bases at V and 4 bases at J, leaving 5 bases unmatched. This CDR3 is 16 amino acids long.

The V gene is TRBV9, the J gene TRBJ2-7, with 8 nucleotides matching TRBD1. Trimming at V came to 0 bases and at J to 7 bases, leaving 6 bases not matched to a gene. CDR3 length: 14 amino acids. Germline V gene lookup returns CDR1 SGDLS and CDR2 YYNGEE. In DNA form, the CDR3 reads TGTGCCAGCAGCGTAGACCCAGGGGGCAGGGAGCAGTACTTC. This encodes CASSVDPGGREQYF.

The chain is built from TRBV21-1 and TRBJ2-2; the table names TRBD1, a call not compared with the DNA. TRBV21-1 is classified as a pseudogene. This CDR3 region has 15 residues. CDR3 DNA: TGTGCCAGCAGCCCCCGGCAAGGGGGCGGCGGGGAGCTGTTTTTT. It yields the protein CASSPRQGGGGELFF.

The chain links TRBV30 to TRBJ1-2, with 12 bases matching TRBD1. J lost 4 bases, V lost 3 bases, and 6 bases had no gene match. This CDR3 spans 15 amino acids. CDR1 and CDR2 from the germline V gene are GTSNPN and SVGIG (reference sequence). For the CDR3, the DNA is TGTGCCTGGAGCTTAGGGACAGGGGGCTTCTATGGCTACACCTTC. This codes for CAWSLGTGGFYGYTF.

The rearrangement joins TRBV19 to TRBJ1-2, with a tentative D call TRBD1 (5 bases). The CDR3 loop spans 15 amino acids. Trimming shortened V by 1 base and J by 4 bases, and 13 bases separated the two germline ends. Germline-derived CDR1 and CDR2 are LNHDA and SQIVND (reference sequence). The CDR3 protein is CASSIVGGSGYGYTF. Written as DNA, the CDR3 is TGTGCCAGTAGTATAGTGGGGGGATCTGGCTATGGCTACACCTTC.

V usage is TRBV28 and J usage is TRBJ1-6; D is uncertain. The CDR3 length is 15 residues. The germline gives CDR1 MDHEN, CDR2 SYDVKM. V gave up 2 bases and J gave up 0 bases, with 5 bases separating them. The CDR3 coding sequence is TGTGCCAGCAGTTTAGAGGGCTCCTATAATTCACCCCTCCACTTT. Translation gives CASSLEGSYNSPLHF.